What follows are 12 T cell receptor beta chains derived from one specimen sequenced in a study of T-cell reconstitution after alpha-beta-depleted transplantation in children. TCRbeta library construction was performed incorporating unique molecular identifiers. MiXCR, run by TCRdb on the PCR reads, gives a single entry per CDR3 protein. The table lists about 98,000 distinct CDR3 sequences, 20% to 30% of them singletons. The source was PBMCs, collected before TCRalphabeta/CD19-depleted stem cell transplant. Receptor source: a boy between 2 and 10 years old with acute lymphoblastic leukemia, due to receive a stem cell transplant.

V gene TRBV4-1 combines with J gene TRBJ2-7; 8 positions agree with TRBD1. CDR1 and CDR2 (germline): MGHRA, YSYEKL. J gave up 2 bases and V 1 base, and 7 bases lay outside the gene matches. The CDR3 sequence is 16 residues long. The CDR3 DNA is TGCGCCAGCAGCCAAGGACCGGACAGGGTTACCTACGAGCAGTACTTC. Protein sequence: CASSQGPDRVTYEQYF.

This clonotype was counted between two and nine times. The V call is TRBV11-2, the J call TRBJ1-1; 10 bases align to TRBD1. With V trimmed by 7 bases and J by 1 base, 3 bases remained unmatched. Germline V gives CDR1 SGHAT, CDR2 FQNNGV. CDR3 length: 14 residues. The CDR3 loop reads CASTRQGANTEAFF. The CDR3 bases are TGTGCCAGCACCCGACAGGGGGCGAACACTGAAGCTTTCTTT. The full variable domain, with the rest looked up from reference TRBV11-2 and TRBJ1-1, is EAGVAQSPRYKIIEKRQSVAFWCNPISGHATLYWYQQILGQGPKLLIQFQNNGVVDDSQLPKDRFSAERLKGVDSTLKIQPAKLEDSAVYLCASTRQGANTEAFFGQGTRLTVV.

This clonotype was counted between two and nine times. J is TRBJ1-1 and V is TRBV20-1; TRBD1 is a possible D gene (6 bases). The V and J ends lost 5 bases and 0 bases respectively, with 10 bases between them. From germline, CDR1 is DFQATT and CDR2 SNEGSKA (reference sequence). The CDR3 runs to 13 residues. The CDR3 bases are TGCAGTGCTTCAGGGGCCATGAACACTGAAGCTTTCTTT. This translates into CSASGAMNTEAFF.

In this sample, this clonotype turned up a few times. The gene calls are TRBV15 and TRBJ1-5; no clear D. The CDR3 is made up of 13 amino acids. Trimming cost V 5 bases and J 1 base, with 6 bases left between them. Germline-derived CDR1 and CDR2 are LNHNV and YYDKDF (reference sequence). CDR3 loop: CATSQKSNQPQHF. The CDR3 DNA is TGTGCCACCAGCCAGAAAAGCAATCAGCCCCAGCATTTT.

This clonotype was counted between two and nine times. The genes are TRBV12-3 or TRBV12-4 and TRBJ2-1, with D maybe TRBD2 (5 bases). The CDR3 runs to 14 residues. V lost 7 bases and J lost 1, with 11 bases in between. CDR3 DNA: TGTGCCAGCACCCAGCGGAATTCCTACAATGAGCAGTTCTTC. Amino acid sequence: CASTQRNSYNEQFF.

This clonotype was seen only a few times. The chain has TRBV3-1 and TRBJ2-3, with 10 bases matching TRBD2. The germline CDR1 and CDR2 sequences are LGHDT and YNNKEL (reference sequence). The V gene end was trimmed by 0 bases and the J gene end by 5 bases; junction bases not matched to a gene: 11. The CDR3 covers 18 residues. Written as DNA, the CDR3 is TGTGCCAGCAGCCAAGATGGTGATAGCGGGAGGTTGCAAGATACGCAGTATTTT. This gives the protein CASSQDGDSGRLQDTQYF.

This clonotype was seen many times. The chain carries TRBV15 and TRBJ2-3; D is possibly TRBD1 or TRBD2 (5 bases each). V was trimmed by 0 bases and J by 1 base, leaving 11 bases between them. CDR1 LNHNV and CDR2 YYDKDF come from the germline V gene (reference sequence). The CDR3 is made up of 16 amino acids. The chain's CDR3 is CATSRDGDGGTDTQYF. CDR3 DNA sequence: TGTGCCACCAGCAGAGATGGGGACGGGGGCACAGATACGCAGTATTTT.

This clonotype came up a few times. The CDR3 DNA reads as TGTGCCAGCAGTTTACTTAAATCCGAGCAGTACTTC. As protein: CASSLLKSEQYF. The rearrangement uses TRBV28 and TRBJ2-7; no definite D call. The CDR3 is 12 residues long. Deletions cut 2 bases from V and 6 bases from J, with 8 bases between. Looked up from germline, CDR1 is MDHEN and CDR2 is SYDVKM.

This clonotype was found a few times. This sequence joins TRBV20-1 and TRBJ2-3; TRBD1 might be the D (6 bases). Trimming left V 6 bases short and J 4 bases short, with 17 bases between. CDR3 length equals 14 residues. The V gene's germline CDR1 is DFQATT and CDR2 SNEGSKA (reference sequence). Here the CDR3 DNA reads TGCAGTGCCTTCCATCCGGCAGGGGCAGATACGCAGTATTTT. This translates into CSAFHPAGADTQYF.

The sample holds a few counts of this clonotype. This sequence joins TRBV6-6 and TRBJ1-1, with D possibly TRBD1 on 5 matching bases. Trimming removed 9 bases at V and 4 bases at J, with 15 bases between. From germline, CDR1 is MNHNY and CDR2 SVGAGI (reference sequence). This CDR3 has 13 residues. CDR3 bases: TGTGCCAGTTACCTGGGGGAAGGCACTGAAGCTTTCTTT. Translating gives CASYLGEGTEAFF.

This clonotype was detected a few times. The chain uses TRBV5-1 and TRBJ2-5; TRBD2 aligns across 8 bases. V gave up 0 bases and J gave up 5 bases; unmatched junction bases: 6. This CDR3 comprises 15 residues. CDR1 and CDR2 from the germline V gene are SGHRS and YFSETQ. The CDR3: CASSLDGRGFETQYF. The DNA of the CDR3 is TGCGCCAGCAGCTTGGACGGGAGGGGGTTTGAGACCCAGTACTTC.

The chain uses TRBV5-5 and TRBJ2-3, with TRBD2 matching over 10 bases. Trimming cost V 2 bases and J 0 bases; bases outside gene matches: 3. CDR3 length: 16 amino acids. Germline CDR1 and CDR2: SGHKS and YYEKEE (reference sequence). The CDR3 coding sequence is TGTGCCAGCAGCTTCATAGCGGGGGGCAGCACAGATACGCAGTATTTT. Encoded protein: CASSFIAGGSTDTQYF.